The entry that follows covers one T cell receptor (beta chain) sequence. What it binds is unknown. This record comes from a study of OX40 agonist ivuxolimab in advanced cancers. Study-wide points: Average numbers of expanded clones were greater in CD8+ T cells than in CD4+. In the expanded peripheral T cells, antigen specificity was never determined.

V shed 2 bases and J shed 1 base, with 5 bases lying between them. In germline, CDR1 is SEHNR, CDR2 FQNEAQ (reference sequence). The CDR3 is 13 amino acids. Produced via immunoSEQ multiplex PCR; TCRdb's table is partial and in-frame only. The repertoire holds about 43,000 clones, with about 87% as singletons. The sequence was obtained from an adult with an advanced solid tumor such as melanoma, head and neck, liver or kidney cancer. The source material was CD4+ or CD8+ T cells sorted from blood, sampled in a trial of the OX40 agonist ivuxolimab. The genes are TRBV7-9 and TRBJ1-1; no firm D call. CDR3 in DNA: TGTGCCAGCAGCTTAACGGGGAACACTGAAGCTTTCTTT. Protein sequence: CASSLTGNTEAFF.